The 29 T cell receptor beta chains presented below share a single source sample, sequenced in a study of post-analysis software for immune sequencing data. Every TCR beta cDNA library bore unique molecular identifiers. TCRdb ran MiXCR on the PCR reads and lists one entry per CDR3 protein. The table includes a few hundred thousand distinct CDR3 sequences, roughly 45% detected once. General study points: Compared with controls, patients had more of 4 or 5 TRBV segments, including TRBV5-6, TRBV5-1 and TRBV20-1.

These receptors have no known antigen. The sequenced sample consisted of blood. Every receptor here comes from a girl aged 10 to 17 with multiple sclerosis.

This rearrangement joins TRBV6-1 to TRBJ2-7; 8 nucleotides line up with TRBD2. Trimming at V came to 3 bases and at J to 2 bases, leaving 6 bases not matched to a gene. CDR1 and CDR2 from the germline V gene are MNHNS and SASEGT. The CDR3 sequence is 15 residues long. CDR3 protein: CASSDPGGRTYEQYF. CDR3 sequence (DNA): TGTGCCAGCAGTGACCCTGGCGGGAGGACCTACGAGCAGTACTTC.

The DNA of the CDR3 is TGCAGTGCTAGACGGACAGGGGGCCGCCAAGAGACCCAGTACTTC. Residues: CSARRTGGRQETQYF. V usage is TRBV20-1 and J usage is TRBJ2-5, with TRBD1 matching over 11 bases. There are 15 residues in the CDR3. V gave up 2 bases and J gave up 1 base; unmatched junction bases: 3. Germline V lookup: CDR1 DFQATT, CDR2 SNEGSKA (reference sequence).

The chain joins TRBV10-1 to TRBJ2-1; D unclear. Germline loops: CDR1 WNHNN, CDR2 SYGVQD (reference sequence). V lost 4 bases and J 10 bases, leaving 14 bases between the germline ends. The CDR3 covers 13 residues. CDR3 residues: CASSATWDDEQFF. DNA of the CDR3: TGCGCCAGCAGTGCAACTTGGGATGACGAGCAGTTCTTC.

The V gene is TRBV7-2, the J gene TRBJ2-1; 7 positions match TRBD1. With 5 bases clipped from V and 0 bases from J, the junction kept 7 bases outside the gene matches. This CDR3 is 16 amino acids long. In germline, CDR1 is SGHTA, CDR2 FQGNSA. CDR3 coding DNA: TGTGCCAGCAGCCCGCGAAGGGGGCCCTCCTACAATGAGCAGTTCTTC. Protein product: CASSPRRGPSYNEQFF.

Notes on this clonotype: Its ends do not fully match the called genes, so a read error is possible. V and J are TRBV9 and TRBJ2-6; weak D call: TRBD1 (5 bases). The CDR3 loop spans 13 amino acids. The germline gives CDR1 SGDLS, CDR2 YYNGEE. The CDR3 DNA reads as TGTGCCAGCAGCGTACCTGGGGCCAGCGTCCTGACTTTC. It yields the protein CASSVPGASVLTF.

The chain uses TRBV28 and TRBJ1-1; possible D gene TRBD1, 6 bases. This CDR3 contains 14 residues. V shed 5 bases and J shed 3 bases, with 13 bases lying between them. Looked up from germline, CDR1 is MDHEN and CDR2 is SYDVKM. The CDR3 DNA sequence: TGTGCCAGCAGTCCCTACCAGGGGTACACTGAAGCTTTCTTT. It translates to CASSPYQGYTEAFF.

The genes are TRBV3-1 and TRBJ1-2; no clear D gene. V gave up 0 bases and J gave up 5 bases, with 13 bases separating them. Germline CDR1 is LGHDT and CDR2 is YNNKEL (reference sequence). This CDR3 contains 15 residues. The CDR3 nucleotides are TGTGCCAGCAGCCAAGACGGAGGCCTTCTGTATGGCTACACCTTC. This codes for CASSQDGGLLYGYTF.

The rearrangement uses TRBV5-1 and TRBJ2-4; tentative D call: TRBD1 (5 bases). The DNA end is a closer match to TRBJ2-7, so the J assignment may be wrong. Germline-derived CDR1 and CDR2 are SGHRS and YFSETQ. The CDR3 has 13 residues. This chain's CDR3 is CASSLAGRSEQYF. The CDR3 nucleotides are TGCGCCAGCAGCTTGGCAGGGCGTAGCGAGCAGTACTTC.

CDR3 sequence reads: CASSQAWGQQETQYF. DNA of the CDR3: TGCGCCAGCAGCCAAGCGTGGGGACAGCAAGAGACCCAGTACTTC. This chain uses TRBV4-1 with TRBJ2-5, with TRBD1 identical over 7 bases. The CDR3 has 15 residues. Germline V gives CDR1 MGHRA, CDR2 YSYEKL. V shed 1 base, J shed 2 bases, and the junction held 4 bases outside the gene matches.

The chain joins TRBV4-1 to TRBJ2-1; TRBD2 agrees at 14 bases. This CDR3 region has 16 residues. CDR1 is MGHRA, CDR2 YSYEKL, per germline. V lost 9 bases, J lost 6 bases, and 10 bases stayed unmatched. CDR3 protein: CASTGTSGSRANEQFF. In nucleotides, the CDR3 is TGCGCCAGTACCGGGACTAGCGGGAGTAGGGCCAATGAGCAGTTCTTC.

V is TRBV7-2 and J is TRBJ2-5; 7 bases fit TRBD2. In germline, CDR1 is SGHTA, CDR2 FQGNSA. The CDR3 runs 13 residues. J lost 1 base, V lost 11 bases, and 7 bases had no gene match. The CDR3 nucleotides read TGTGCCGGAGCGGGAACGGCCCAAGAGACCCAGTACTTC. It encodes CAGAGTAQETQYF.

This clonotype was counted once. The rearrangement uses TRBV28 and TRBJ2-7; D is possibly TRBD1 or TRBD2 (5 bases each). The end of the DNA fits TRBJ2-5 better, so the J call may be wrong. This CDR3 spans 17 amino acids. Looked up from germline, CDR1 is MDHEN and CDR2 is SYDVKM. This chain's CDR3 is CASSLGGAETGAGTQYF. CDR3 in DNA: TGTGCCAGCAGTTTAGGGGGTGCGGAAACCGGGGCAGGGACCCAGTACTTC.

This chain joins TRBV9 and TRBJ1-4; 8 bases are a match to TRBD1. Germline CDR1 SGDLS, CDR2 YYNGEE. The V gene end was trimmed by 3 bases and the J gene end by 8 bases; junction bases not matched to a gene: 6. The CDR3 contains 14 residues. CDR3 DNA sequence: TGTGCCAGCAGCGCAGGACAGGGCAGGGAAAAACTGTTTTTT. This codes for CASSAGQGREKLFF.

The chain employs TRBV7-3 and TRBJ1-6, with TRBD1 matching 10 bases. V lost 5 bases, J lost 9 bases, and 7 bases stayed unmatched. In germline, CDR1 is SGHTA, CDR2 FQGTGA. The CDR3 is made up of 15 amino acids. This CDR3 is CASSPRQGARSPLHF. CDR3 in DNA: TGTGCCAGCAGCCCGAGACAGGGGGCACGTTCACCCCTCCACTTT.

A few counts support this clonotype. This sequence joins TRBV11-2 and TRBJ2-7, with D hard to call. V lost 6 bases to trimming and J lost 1 base, with 16 bases between them. CDR1 and CDR2 from the germline V gene are SGHAT and FQNNGV. This CDR3 region has 15 residues. The CDR3 spells CASSPPAGRSYEQYF. The CDR3 DNA reads TGTGCCAGCAGTCCCCCTGCCGGCAGATCCTACGAGCAGTACTTC.

This clonotype was observed a few times. V usage is TRBV20-1 and J usage is TRBJ2-1; 12 nucleotides match TRBD2. CDR3 size: 16 residues. Unmatched junction bases numbered 12, after V lost 3 bases and J lost 9 bases. Germline loops: CDR1 DFQATT, CDR2 SNEGSKA (reference sequence). CDR3 region: CSASTGLAGSPSEQFF. CDR3 coding DNA: TGCAGTGCTAGTACCGGACTAGCGGGGAGCCCGTCTGAGCAGTTCTTC.

The V gene is TRBV7-8, the J gene TRBJ1-6; D is uncertain. Trimming shortened V by 1 base and J by 9 bases, and 4 bases separated the two germline ends. There are 12 residues in the CDR3. The germline CDR1 and CDR2 sequences are SGHVS and FQNEAQ. DNA for the CDR3: TGTGCCAGCAGCTTAGACGGTTCACCCCTCCACTTT. It yields the protein CASSLDGSPLHF.

V gene TRBV5-1 combines with J gene TRBJ2-1, with D perhaps TRBD2 (6 bases). The germline V gene encodes CDR1 SGHRS and CDR2 YFSETQ. V lost 1 base to trimming and J lost 8 bases, with 16 bases between them. The CDR3 consists of 15 residues. The CDR3 sequence is CASSLTGEGFDEQFF. The CDR3 DNA sequence: TGCGCCAGCAGCTTGACGGGAGAAGGTTTTGATGAGCAGTTCTTC. The whole variable domain, filled in from reference TRBV5-1 and TRBJ2-1, reads KAGVTQTPRYLIKTRGQQVTLSCSPISGHRSVSWYQQTPGQGLQFLFEYFSETQRNKGNFPGRFSGRQFSNSRSEMNVSTLELGDSALYLCASSLTGEGFDEQFFGPGTRLTVL.

This clonotype turned up a few times. DNA for the CDR3: TGTGCCAGCAGCCCAGGGGACAGGGGGCTATACGAGCAGTACTTC. It yields the protein CASSPGDRGLYEQYF. This chain joins TRBV5-6 and TRBJ2-7, with TRBD1 matching over 12 bases. V shed 4 bases, J shed 4 bases, and the junction held 6 bases outside the gene matches. Looked up from germline, CDR1 is SGHDT and CDR2 is YYEEEE. This CDR3 contains 15 residues.

The gene calls are TRBV24-1 and TRBJ2-3, with TRBD1 matching 7 bases. The J segment lost 2 bases and the V segment lost 4 bases, leaving 11 bases of the junction unmatched. This CDR3 has 17 residues. Germline V gives CDR1 KGHDR, CDR2 SFDVKD. CDR3 DNA: TGTGCCACCAGTGACCCAAGGACAGGATCCCTCACAGATACGCAGTATTTT. The encoded protein is CATSDPRTGSLTDTQYF.

The V call is TRBV5-1, the J call TRBJ1-3, with no clear D. The CDR3 length is 16 residues. V shed 1 base and J shed 0 bases, with 11 bases lying between them. Germline CDR1 SGHRS, CDR2 YFSETQ. The CDR3 protein is CASSLTGSDSGNTIYF. DNA for the CDR3: TGCGCCAGCAGCTTGACGGGGTCTGACTCTGGAAACACCATATATTTT. The variable domain in full, with the rest retrieved from reference TRBV5-1 and TRBJ1-3, is KAGVTQTPRYLIKTRGQQVTLSCSPISGHRSVSWYQQTPGQGLQFLFEYFSETQRNKGNFPGRFSGRQFSNSRSEMNVSTLELGDSALYLCASSLTGSDSGNTIYFGEGSWLTVV.

The J gene is TRBJ2-7, the V gene TRBV6-5, with D perhaps assigned TRBD1 or TRBD2 (5 bases each). The ends were cut back, 2 bases at V and 0 bases at J, with 14 bases in the middle. Germline loops: CDR1 MNHEY, CDR2 SVGAGI. The CDR3 consists of 16 residues. The CDR3 is CASSYGTPYLSYEQYF. For the CDR3, the DNA is TGTGCCAGCAGTTACGGGACCCCCTATCTCTCCTACGAGCAGTACTTC.

This clonotype was picked up a small number of times. The gene calls are TRBV4-2 and TRBJ2-1; D unresolved. The CDR3 runs to 15 residues. Per the germline V gene, CDR1 is LGHNA and CDR2 is YNFKEQ. Trimming removed 0 bases at V and 7 bases at J, with 13 bases between. CDR3 residues: CASSQDGRRFNEQFF. The CDR3 DNA is TGTGCCAGCAGCCAAGACGGGCGCCGCTTTAATGAGCAGTTCTTC.

In the case of this clonotype: A much larger clone sits a single nucleotide away, making a read error possible. This chain uses TRBV7-2 with TRBJ2-7, with a weak D call TRBD1 (6 bases). Germline loops: CDR1 SGHTA, CDR2 FQGNSA. The CDR3 totals 14 residues. The V end lost 5 bases, the J end lost 3 bases, and 14 bases lay between the germline ends. CDR3 sequence (DNA): TGTGCCAGCAGCGCCTCGGGACAAGTCTACGAGCAGTACTTC. It yields the protein CASSASGQVYEQYF.

This clonotype occurred a few times. This chain uses TRBV12-3 or TRBV12-4 with TRBJ2-3; D might be TRBD2 (7 bases). The CDR3 totals 15 residues. V gave up 2 bases and J gave up 2 bases, with 11 bases separating them. CDR3 bases: TGTGCCAGCAGTTTAAGGGGGGGATTCACAGATACGCAGTATTTT. Translated, it gives CASSLRGGFTDTQYF.

The V and J genes are TRBV29-1 and TRBJ2-1; TRBD2 might be the D (5 bases). The germline V and J ends were trimmed by 3 bases and 4 bases, with 16 bases remaining between them. The CDR3 has 15 amino acids. CDR1 is SQVTM and CDR2 is ANQGSEA in the germline V gene. This CDR3 reads CSVEVRGGVYNEQFF. The DNA of the CDR3 is TGCAGCGTTGAGGTCCGAGGAGGAGTTTACAATGAGCAGTTCTTC.

The V call is TRBV6-2 or TRBV6-3, the J call TRBJ1-5; 8 positions agree with TRBD1. J was trimmed by 7 bases and V by 6 bases; bases with no gene match: 5. The CDR3 totals 13 residues. Germline-derived CDR1 and CDR2 are MNHEY and SVGEGT. The CDR3 DNA reads as TGTGCCAGCAGCTTCAGGGGGCAGCAGCCCCAGCATTTT. This codes for CASSFRGQQPQHF.

This clonotype was detected a few times. The V call is TRBV6-2 or TRBV6-3, the J call TRBJ2-1; TRBD2 matches 8 bases. The germline CDR1 and CDR2 sequences are MNHEY and SVGEGT. The CDR3 is 15 residues long. Trimming took 2 bases from V and 7 from J; bases not matched to a gene: 7. DNA for the CDR3: TGTGCCAGCAGTTACAGGGTAGCGGGGTGGAATGAGCAGTTCTTC. Amino acids: CASSYRVAGWNEQFF.

This sequence joins TRBV5-1 and TRBJ2-6; no firm D call. This CDR3 contains 18 residues. The germline V gene encodes CDR1 SGHRS and CDR2 YFSETQ. V was clipped by 0 bases and J by 4 bases, with 17 bases between them. For the CDR3, the DNA is TGCGCCAGCAGCTTGGGTGGAGCAGCCTTCGGCGGGGCCAACGTCCTGACTTTC. It yields the protein CASSLGGAAFGGANVLTF. The full variable domain, in which reference TRBV5-1 and TRBJ2-6 provide the parts outside the CDR3, is KAGVTQTPRYLIKTRGQQVTLSCSPISGHRSVSWYQQTPGQGLQFLFEYFSETQRNKGNFPGRFSGRQFSNSRSEMNVSTLELGDSALYLCASSLGGAAFGGANVLTFGAGSRLTVL.